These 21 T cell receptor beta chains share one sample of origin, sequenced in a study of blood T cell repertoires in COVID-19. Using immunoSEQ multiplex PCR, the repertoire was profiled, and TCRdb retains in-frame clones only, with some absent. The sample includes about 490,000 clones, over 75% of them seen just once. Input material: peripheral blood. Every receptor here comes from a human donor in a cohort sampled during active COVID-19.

CDR3: CASSQHRDYNTQYF. The CDR3 DNA is TGTGCCAGCAGCCAACACCGGGACTATAATACGCAGTATTTT. This chain links TRBV3-1 (or the pseudogene TRBV3-2) with TRBJ2-3, with TRBD2 matching 7 bases. This CDR3 is built from 14 residues. V lost 2 bases, J lost 7 bases, and 6 bases stayed unmatched. Germline values: CDR1 LGHDT, CDR2 YNNKEL (reference sequence).

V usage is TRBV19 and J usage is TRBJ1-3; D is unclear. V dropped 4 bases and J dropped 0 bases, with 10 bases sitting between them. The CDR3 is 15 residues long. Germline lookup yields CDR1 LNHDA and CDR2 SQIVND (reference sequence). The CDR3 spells CASSTRRGSGNTIYF. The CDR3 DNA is TGTGCCAGTAGTACCCGGCGGGGCTCTGGAAACACCATATATTTT.

CDR3 nucleotides: TGTGCCAGCAGCTTAGACTGGACTAGTAGCGGCACAGATACGCAGTATTTT. Protein sequence: CASSLDWTSSGTDTQYF. The V call is TRBV7-2, the J call TRBJ2-3, with TRBD2 matching 7 bases. Looked up from germline, CDR1 is SGHTA and CDR2 is FQGNSA. This CDR3 has 17 residues. V shed 1 base and J 1 base; nucleotides not matched to a gene: 8.

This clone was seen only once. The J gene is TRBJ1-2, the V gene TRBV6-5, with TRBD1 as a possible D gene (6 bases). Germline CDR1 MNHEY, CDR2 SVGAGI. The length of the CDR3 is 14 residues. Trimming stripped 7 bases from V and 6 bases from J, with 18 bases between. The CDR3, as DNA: TGTGCCAGCACTCTACGGGGGGGCTCCAATGGCTACACCTTC. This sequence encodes CASTLRGGSNGYTF.

This CDR3 is CAWTSQVDEKLFF. For the CDR3, the DNA is TGTGCCTGGACTTCCCAGGTAGATGAAAAACTGTTTTTT. The chain links TRBV30 to TRBJ1-4, with D unclear. The CDR3 sequence is 13 residues long. Germline V gene lookup returns CDR1 GTSNPN and CDR2 SVGIG (reference sequence). V was pared by 4 bases and J by 6 bases, with 12 bases between.

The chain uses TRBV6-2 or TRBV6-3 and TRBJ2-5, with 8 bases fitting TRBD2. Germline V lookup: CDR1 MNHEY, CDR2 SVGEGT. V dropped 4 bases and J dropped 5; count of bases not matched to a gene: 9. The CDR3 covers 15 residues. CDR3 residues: CASSSAGGPPETQYF. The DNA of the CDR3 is TGTGCCAGCAGTTCCGCGGGAGGCCCCCCCGAGACCCAGTACTTC.

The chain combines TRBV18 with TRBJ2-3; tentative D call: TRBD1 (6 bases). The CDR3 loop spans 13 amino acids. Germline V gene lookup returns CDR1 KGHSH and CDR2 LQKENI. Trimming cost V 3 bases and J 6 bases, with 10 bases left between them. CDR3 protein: CASSPRQADTQYF. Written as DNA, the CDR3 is TGTGCCAGCTCACCCCGACAGGCGGATACGCAGTATTTT.

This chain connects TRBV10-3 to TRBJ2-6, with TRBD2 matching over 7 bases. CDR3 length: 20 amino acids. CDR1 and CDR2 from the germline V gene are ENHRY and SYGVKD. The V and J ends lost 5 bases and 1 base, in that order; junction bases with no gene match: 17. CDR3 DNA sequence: TGTGCCATCAGTCCAGAACTCCCGGGAGGAGCTAGATCTGGGGCCAACGTCCTGACTTTC. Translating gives CAISPELPGGARSGANVLTF.

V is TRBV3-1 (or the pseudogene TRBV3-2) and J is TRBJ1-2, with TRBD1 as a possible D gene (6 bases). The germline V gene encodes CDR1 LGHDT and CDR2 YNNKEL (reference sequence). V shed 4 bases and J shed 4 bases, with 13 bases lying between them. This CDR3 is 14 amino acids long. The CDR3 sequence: CASSPIGGGYGYTF. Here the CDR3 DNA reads TGTGCCAGCAGCCCCATTGGGGGCGGCTATGGCTACACCTTC.

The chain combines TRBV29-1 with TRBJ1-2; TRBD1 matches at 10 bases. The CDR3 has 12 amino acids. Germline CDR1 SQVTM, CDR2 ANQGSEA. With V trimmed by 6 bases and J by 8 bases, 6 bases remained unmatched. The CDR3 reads CSVRTGGRGYTF. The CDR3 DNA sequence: TGCAGCGTCCGGACAGGGGGACGAGGCTACACCTTC.

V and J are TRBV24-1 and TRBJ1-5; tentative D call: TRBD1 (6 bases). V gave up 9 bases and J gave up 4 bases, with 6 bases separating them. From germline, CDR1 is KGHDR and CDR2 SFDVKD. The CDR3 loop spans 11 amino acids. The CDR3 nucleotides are TGTGCCACCGGACAGAATCAGCCCCAGCATTTT. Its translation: CATGQNQPQHF.

CDR3 sequence reads: CATTTSGSFLSYNEQFF. The CDR3 nucleotides are TGTGCCACCACGACTAGCGGGAGTTTCCTCTCCTACAATGAGCAGTTCTTC. The chain joins TRBV28 to TRBJ2-1; 12 nucleotides align to TRBD2. The CDR3 runs 17 residues. CDR1 and CDR2 (germline): MDHEN, SYDVKM. The ends lost 10 bases at V and 0 bases at J; junction bases unmatched: 10.

This CDR3 reads CASSYRGLAGRYEQYF. The CDR3 DNA is TGTGCCAGCAGTTACCGAGGACTAGCGGGACGCTACGAGCAGTACTTC. The chain uses TRBV6-5 and TRBJ2-7; 12 bases fit TRBD2. The CDR3 spans 16 residues. Germline trimming cut 2 bases from V and 3 bases from J; bases unmatched to any gene: 5. CDR1 is MNHEY and CDR2 is SVGAGI in the germline V gene.

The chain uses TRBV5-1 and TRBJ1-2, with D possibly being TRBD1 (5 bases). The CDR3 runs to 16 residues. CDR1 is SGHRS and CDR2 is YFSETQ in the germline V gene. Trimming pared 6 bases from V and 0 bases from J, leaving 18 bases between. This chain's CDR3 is CASKPSTGSPNYGYTF. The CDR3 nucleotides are TGCGCCAGCAAGCCGTCCACAGGATCCCCTAACTATGGCTACACCTTC.

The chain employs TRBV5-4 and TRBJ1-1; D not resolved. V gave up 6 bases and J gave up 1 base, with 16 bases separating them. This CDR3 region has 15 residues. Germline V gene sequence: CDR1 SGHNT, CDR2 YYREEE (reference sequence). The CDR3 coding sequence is TGTGCCAGCAACATTGACGCCCGCGGGAACACTGAAGCTTTCTTT. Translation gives CASNIDARGNTEAFF. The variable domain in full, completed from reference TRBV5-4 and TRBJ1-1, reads ETGVTQSPTHLIKTRGQQVTLRCSSQSGHNTVSWYQQALGQGPQFIFQYYREEENGRGNFPPRFSGLQFPNYSSELNVNALELDDSALYLCASNIDARGNTEAFFGQGTRLTVV.

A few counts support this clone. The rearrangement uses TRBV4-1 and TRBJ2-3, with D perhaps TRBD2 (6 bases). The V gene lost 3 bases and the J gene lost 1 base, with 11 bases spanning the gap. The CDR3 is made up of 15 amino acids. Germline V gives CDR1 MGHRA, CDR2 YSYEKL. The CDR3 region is CASSQEVAGTDTQYF. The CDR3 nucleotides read TGCGCCAGCAGCCAGGAAGTAGCGGGCACAGATACGCAGTATTTT.

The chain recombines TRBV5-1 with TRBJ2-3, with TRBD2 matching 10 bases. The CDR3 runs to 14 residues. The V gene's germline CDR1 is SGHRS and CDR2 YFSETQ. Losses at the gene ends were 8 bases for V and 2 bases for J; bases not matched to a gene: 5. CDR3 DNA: TGCGCCAGTGGACTAGCGGATCACACAGATACGCAGTATTTT. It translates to CASGLADHTDTQYF.

CDR3 sequence: CASSPFGGLRNEQFF. The CDR3 DNA reads TGTGCCAGCAGCCCCTTCGGGGGTCTACGCAATGAGCAGTTCTTC. The chain couples TRBV7-3 to TRBJ2-1; weak D call: TRBD2 (6 bases). The CDR3 loop spans 15 amino acids. V was shortened by 5 bases and J by 6 bases, with 17 bases between the two germline ends. Germline lookup yields CDR1 SGHTA and CDR2 FQGTGA.

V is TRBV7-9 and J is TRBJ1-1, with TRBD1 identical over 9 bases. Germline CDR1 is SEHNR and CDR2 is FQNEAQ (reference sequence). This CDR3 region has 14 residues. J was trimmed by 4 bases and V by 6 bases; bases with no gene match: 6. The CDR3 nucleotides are TGTGCCAGCAGGCGGACAGGGGAGATCACTGAAGCTTTCTTT. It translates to CASRRTGEITEAFF.

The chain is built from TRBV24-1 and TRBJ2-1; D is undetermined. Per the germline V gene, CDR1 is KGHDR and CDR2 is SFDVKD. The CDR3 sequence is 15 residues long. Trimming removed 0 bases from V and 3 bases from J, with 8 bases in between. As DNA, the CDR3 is TGTGCCACCAGTGATTTGGCGGAAAACTACAATGAGCAGTTCTTC. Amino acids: CATSDLAENYNEQFF.

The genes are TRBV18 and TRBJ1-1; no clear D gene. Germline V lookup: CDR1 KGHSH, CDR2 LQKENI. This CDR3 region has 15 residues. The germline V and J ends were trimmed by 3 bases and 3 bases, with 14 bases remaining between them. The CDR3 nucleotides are TGTGCCAGCTCACCCTCCCTCGGGAAGGACACTGAAGCTTTCTTT. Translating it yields CASSPSLGKDTEAFF.